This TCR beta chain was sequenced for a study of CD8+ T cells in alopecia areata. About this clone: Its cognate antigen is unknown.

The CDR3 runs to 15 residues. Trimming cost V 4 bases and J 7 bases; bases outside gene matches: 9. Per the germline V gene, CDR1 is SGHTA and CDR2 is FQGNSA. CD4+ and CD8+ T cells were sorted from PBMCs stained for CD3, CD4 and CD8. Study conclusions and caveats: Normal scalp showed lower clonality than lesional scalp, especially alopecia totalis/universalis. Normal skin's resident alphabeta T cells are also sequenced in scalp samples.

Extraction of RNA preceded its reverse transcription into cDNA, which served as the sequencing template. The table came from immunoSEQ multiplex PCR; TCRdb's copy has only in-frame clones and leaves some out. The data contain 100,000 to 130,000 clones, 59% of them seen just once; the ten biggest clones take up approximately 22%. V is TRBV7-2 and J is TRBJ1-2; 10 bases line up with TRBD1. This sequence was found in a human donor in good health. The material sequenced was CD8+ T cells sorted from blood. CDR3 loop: CASSSNRGQGIGYTF. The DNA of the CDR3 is TGTGCCAGCAGCTCCAACCGGGGACAGGGGATTGGCTACACCTTC. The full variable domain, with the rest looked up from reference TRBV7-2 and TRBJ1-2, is GAGVSQSPSNKVTEKGKDVELRCDPISGHTALYWYRQSLGQGLEFLIYFQGNSAPDKSGLPSDRFSAERTGGSVSTLTIQRTQQEDSAVYLCASSSNRGQGIGYTFGSGTRLTVV.